The following is a T cell receptor (beta chain) sequence with its context. What it recognizes is unknown. Given a much more abundant clone one base away, this may be a read error. The data stem from a study of T-cell reconstitution after alpha-beta-depleted transplantation in children. Study-level points and caveats: The main origin of T-cell counts and diversity one year after transplant was newly produced T cells. Surviving recipient T cells and thymic progenitors produced the high day-60 TCRbeta diversity seen in some patients. Alpha-beta T cells present about two months after transplant were reported to originate from several hundred expanded graft clones.

TCRbeta library construction was performed incorporating unique molecular identifiers. TCRdb used MiXCR to reprocess the PCR reads, holding one entry per CDR3 protein. This table holds approximately 300,000 distinct CDR3 sequences, under 14% found once. The CDR3 covers 12 residues. Germline-derived CDR1 and CDR2 are MDHEN and SYDVKM. V gave up 7 bases and J gave up 0 bases, with 7 bases separating them. The rearrangement joins TRBV28 to TRBJ2-7; tentatively, D is TRBD2 (5 bases). The TCR originated in a male patient under 10 years old who had a stem cell transplant for chronic granulomatous disease, so the T cells may come from the graft donor. The sample here was peripheral blood, taken 180 days after TCRalphabeta/CD19-depleted stem cell transplant. CDR3 sequence reads: CASIEGSYEQYF. CDR3 sequence (DNA): TGTGCCAGCATCGAGGGCTCCTACGAGCAGTACTTC.